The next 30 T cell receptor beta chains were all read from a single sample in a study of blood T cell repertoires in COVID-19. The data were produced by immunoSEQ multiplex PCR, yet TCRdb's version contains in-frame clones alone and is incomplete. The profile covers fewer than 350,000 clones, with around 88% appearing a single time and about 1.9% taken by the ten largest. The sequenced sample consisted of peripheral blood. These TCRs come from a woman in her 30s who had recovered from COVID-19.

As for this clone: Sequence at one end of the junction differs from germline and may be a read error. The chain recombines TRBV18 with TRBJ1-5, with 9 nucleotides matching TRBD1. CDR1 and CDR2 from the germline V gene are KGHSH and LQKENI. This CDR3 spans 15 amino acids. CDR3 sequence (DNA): TGTGCCAGCTCCCCACAGGGGGCGAGCAATCAGCCCCAGCATTTT. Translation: CASSPQGASNQPQHF.

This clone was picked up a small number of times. The CDR3 nucleotides read TGTGCCAGCAGCTTAGCGGTGGGAGTTTCACCCCTCCACTTT. This sequence encodes CASSLAVGVSPLHF. The genes are TRBV7-6 and TRBJ1-6; no reliable D call. The CDR3 is 14 residues long. The germline V gene has CDR1 SGHVS and CDR2 FNYEAQ. The V and J ends lost 0 bases and 9 bases respectively, with 9 bases between them.

CDR3 DNA sequence: TGTGCCAGCAGGGGACTAGTCCCCTACGAGCAGTACTTC. This encodes CASRGLVPYEQYF. V and J are TRBV2 and TRBJ2-7, with 8 bases aligning to TRBD2. Losses at the gene ends were 6 bases for V and 2 bases for J; bases not matched to a gene: 3. This CDR3 is built from 13 residues. Germline V gene lookup returns CDR1 SNHLY and CDR2 FYNNEI.

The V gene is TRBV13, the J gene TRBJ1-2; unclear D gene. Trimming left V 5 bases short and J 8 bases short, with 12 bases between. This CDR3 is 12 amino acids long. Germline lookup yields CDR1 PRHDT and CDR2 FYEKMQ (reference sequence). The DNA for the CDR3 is TGTGCCAGCAGCCTAACGGGTTTCGGCTACACCTTC. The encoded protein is CASSLTGFGYTF.

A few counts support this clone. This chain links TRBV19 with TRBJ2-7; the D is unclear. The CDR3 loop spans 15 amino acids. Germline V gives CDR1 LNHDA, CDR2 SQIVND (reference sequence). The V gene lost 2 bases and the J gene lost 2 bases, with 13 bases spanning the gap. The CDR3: CASSISSTGAYEQYF. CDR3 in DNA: TGTGCCAGTAGTATATCGTCCACTGGAGCCTACGAGCAGTACTTC. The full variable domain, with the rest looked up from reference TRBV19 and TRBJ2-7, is DGGITQSPKYLFRKEGQNVTLSCEQNLNHDAMYWYRQDPGQGLRLIYYSQIVNDFQKGDIAEGYSVSREKKESFPLTVTSAQKNPTAFYLCASSISSTGAYEQYFGPGTRLTVT.

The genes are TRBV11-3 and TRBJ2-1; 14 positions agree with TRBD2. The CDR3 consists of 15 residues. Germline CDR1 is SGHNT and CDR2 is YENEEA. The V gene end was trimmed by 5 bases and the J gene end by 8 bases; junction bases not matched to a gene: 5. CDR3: CASSMRLAGGDEQFF. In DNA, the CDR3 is TGTGCCAGCAGCATGAGACTAGCGGGGGGGGATGAGCAGTTCTTC.

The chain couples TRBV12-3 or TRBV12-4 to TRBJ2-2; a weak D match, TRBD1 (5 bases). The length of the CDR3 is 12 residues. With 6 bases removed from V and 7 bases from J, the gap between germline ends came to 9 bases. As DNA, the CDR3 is TGTGCCAGCAGCAACGACAGCGGGGAGCTGTTTTTT. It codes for CASSNDSGELFF.

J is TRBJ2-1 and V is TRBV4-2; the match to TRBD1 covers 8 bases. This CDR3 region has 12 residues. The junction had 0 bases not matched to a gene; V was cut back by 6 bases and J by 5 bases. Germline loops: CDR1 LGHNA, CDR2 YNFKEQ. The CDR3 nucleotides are TGTGCCAGCAGGACAGGGGACAATGAGCAGTTCTTC. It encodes CASRTGDNEQFF.

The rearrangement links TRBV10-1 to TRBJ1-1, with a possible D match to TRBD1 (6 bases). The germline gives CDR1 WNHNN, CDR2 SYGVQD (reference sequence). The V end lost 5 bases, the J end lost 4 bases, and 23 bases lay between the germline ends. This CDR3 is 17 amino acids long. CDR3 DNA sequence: TGCGCCAGCAGTTGGGGAACAGGGACACCCAAGGGCACTGAAGCTTTCTTT. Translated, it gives CASSWGTGTPKGTEAFF.

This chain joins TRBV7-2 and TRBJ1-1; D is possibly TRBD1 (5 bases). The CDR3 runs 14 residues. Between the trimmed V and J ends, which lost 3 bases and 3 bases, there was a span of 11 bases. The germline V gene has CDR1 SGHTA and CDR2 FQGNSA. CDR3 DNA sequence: TGTGCCAGCAGCTTCCGCAGGGATGACACTGAAGCTTTCTTT. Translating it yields CASSFRRDDTEAFF.

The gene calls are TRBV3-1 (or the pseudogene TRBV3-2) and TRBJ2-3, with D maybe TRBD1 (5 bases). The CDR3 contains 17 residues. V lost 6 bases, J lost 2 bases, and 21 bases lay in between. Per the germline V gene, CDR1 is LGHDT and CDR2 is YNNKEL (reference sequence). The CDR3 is CASSPDPDSLYTDTQYF. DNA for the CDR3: TGTGCCAGCAGTCCGGACCCAGACAGCTTATACACAGATACGCAGTATTTT.

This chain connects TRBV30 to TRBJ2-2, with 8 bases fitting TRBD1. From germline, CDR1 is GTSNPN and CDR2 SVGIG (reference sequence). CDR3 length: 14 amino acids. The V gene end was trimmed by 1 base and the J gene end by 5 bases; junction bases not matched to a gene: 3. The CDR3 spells CAWSETGVTGELFF. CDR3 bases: TGTGCCTGGAGTGAGACAGGGGTAACCGGGGAGCTGTTTTTT.

The CDR3 nucleotides read TGCGCCAGCAGCCAAAGCCTATACTACGAGCAGTACTTC. This translates into CASSQSLYYEQYF. This rearrangement joins TRBV4-1 to TRBJ2-7; no definite D call. Germline V gene data show CDR1 as MGHRA and CDR2 as YSYEKL. This CDR3 contains 13 residues. The V gene lost 2 bases and the J gene lost 3 bases, with 8 bases spanning the gap.

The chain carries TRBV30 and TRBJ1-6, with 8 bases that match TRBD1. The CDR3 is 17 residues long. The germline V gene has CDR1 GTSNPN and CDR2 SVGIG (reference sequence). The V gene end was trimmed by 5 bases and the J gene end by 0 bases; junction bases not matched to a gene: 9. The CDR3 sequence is CAWAGQGMSSYNSPLHF. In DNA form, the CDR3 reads TGTGCCTGGGCCGGACAGGGCATGAGCTCCTATAATTCACCCCTCCACTTT.

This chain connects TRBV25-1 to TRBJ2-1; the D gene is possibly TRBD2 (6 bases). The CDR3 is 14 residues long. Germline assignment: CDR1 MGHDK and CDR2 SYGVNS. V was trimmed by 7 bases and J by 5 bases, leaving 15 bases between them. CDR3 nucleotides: TGTGCCAGCAACCGGGAGTCTGGGGACAATGAGCAGTTCTTC. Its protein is CASNRESGDNEQFF. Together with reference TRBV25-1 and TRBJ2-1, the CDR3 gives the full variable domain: EADIYQTPRYLVIGTGKKITLECSQTMGHDKMYWYQQDPGMELHLIHYSYGVNSTEKGDLSSESTVSRIRTEHFPLTLESARPSHTSQYLCASNRESGDNEQFFGPGTRLTVL.

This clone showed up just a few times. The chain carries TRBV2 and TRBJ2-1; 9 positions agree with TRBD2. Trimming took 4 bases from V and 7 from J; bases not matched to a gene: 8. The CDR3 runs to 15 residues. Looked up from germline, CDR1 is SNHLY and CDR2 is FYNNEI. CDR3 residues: CASSGPTSGINEQFF. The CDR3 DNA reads TGTGCCAGCAGTGGACCGACTAGCGGAATTAATGAGCAGTTCTTC.

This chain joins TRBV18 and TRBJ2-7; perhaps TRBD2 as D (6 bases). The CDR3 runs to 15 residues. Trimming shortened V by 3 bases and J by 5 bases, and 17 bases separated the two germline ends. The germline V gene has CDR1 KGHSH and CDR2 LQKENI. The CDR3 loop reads CASSPIGTPNHEQYF. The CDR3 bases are TGTGCCAGCTCACCTATCGGGACTCCAAATCACGAGCAGTACTTC.

CDR3 bases: TGTGCCAGCAGACCAATTAGAGGGGATACGCAGTATTTT. It translates to CASRPIRGDTQYF. The J gene is TRBJ2-3, the V gene TRBV12-3 or TRBV12-4, with TRBD2 as a possible D gene (5 bases). This CDR3 contains 13 residues. V gave up 6 bases and J gave up 6 bases, with 13 bases separating them.

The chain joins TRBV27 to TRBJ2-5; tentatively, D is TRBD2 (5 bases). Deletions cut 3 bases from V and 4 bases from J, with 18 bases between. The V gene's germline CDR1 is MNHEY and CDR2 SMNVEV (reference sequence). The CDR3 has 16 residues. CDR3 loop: CASSFQGRGQPETQYF. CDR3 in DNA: TGTGCCAGCAGTTTCCAAGGCCGAGGGCAGCCAGAGACCCAGTACTTC.

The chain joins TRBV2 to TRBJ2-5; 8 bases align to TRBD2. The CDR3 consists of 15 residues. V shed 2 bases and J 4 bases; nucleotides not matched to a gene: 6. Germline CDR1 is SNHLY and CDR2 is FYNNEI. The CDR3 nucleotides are TGTGCCAGCAGTGAATGGAGCGGGGGTGCAGAGACCCAGTACTTC. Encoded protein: CASSEWSGGAETQYF.

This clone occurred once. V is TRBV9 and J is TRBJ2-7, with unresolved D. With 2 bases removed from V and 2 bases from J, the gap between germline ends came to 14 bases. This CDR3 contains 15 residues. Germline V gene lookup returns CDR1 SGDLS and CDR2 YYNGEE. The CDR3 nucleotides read TGTGCCAGCAGCGTCAAGAGGCGGCCAACCTACGAGCAGTACTTC. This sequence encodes CASSVKRRPTYEQYF. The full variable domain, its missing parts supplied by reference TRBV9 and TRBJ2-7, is DSGVTQTPKHLITATGQRVTLRCSPRSGDLSVYWYQQSLDQGLQFLIQYYNGEERAKGNILERFSAQQFPDLHSELNLSSLELGDSALYFCASSVKRRPTYEQYFGPGTRLTVT.

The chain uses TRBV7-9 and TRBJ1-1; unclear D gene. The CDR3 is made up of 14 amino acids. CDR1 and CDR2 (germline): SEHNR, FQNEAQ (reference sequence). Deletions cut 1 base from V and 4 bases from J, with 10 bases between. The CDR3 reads CASSLVRSTTEAFF. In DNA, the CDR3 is TGTGCCAGCAGCTTAGTACGGAGTACCACTGAAGCTTTCTTT.

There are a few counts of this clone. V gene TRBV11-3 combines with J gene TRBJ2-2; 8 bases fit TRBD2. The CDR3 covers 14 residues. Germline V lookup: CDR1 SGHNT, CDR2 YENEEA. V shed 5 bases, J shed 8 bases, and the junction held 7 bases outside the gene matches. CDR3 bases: TGTGCCAGCAGCCCCGGGGGGGCCCTAGGGGAGCTGTTTTTT. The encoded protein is CASSPGGALGELFF.

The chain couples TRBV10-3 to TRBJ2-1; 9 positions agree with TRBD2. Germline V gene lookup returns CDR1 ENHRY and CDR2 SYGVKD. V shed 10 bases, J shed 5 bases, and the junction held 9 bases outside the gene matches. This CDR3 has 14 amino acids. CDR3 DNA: TGTGCCACCAGGGAGCGGGAGGTCCACAATGAGCAGTTCTTC. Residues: CATREREVHNEQFF.

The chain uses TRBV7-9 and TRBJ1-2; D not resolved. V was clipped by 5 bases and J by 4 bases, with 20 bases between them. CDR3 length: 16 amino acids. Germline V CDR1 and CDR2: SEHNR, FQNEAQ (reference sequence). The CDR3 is CASSQGLSERSYGYTF. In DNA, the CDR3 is TGTGCCAGCAGCCAAGGACTCAGCGAGCGCTCCTATGGCTACACCTTC.

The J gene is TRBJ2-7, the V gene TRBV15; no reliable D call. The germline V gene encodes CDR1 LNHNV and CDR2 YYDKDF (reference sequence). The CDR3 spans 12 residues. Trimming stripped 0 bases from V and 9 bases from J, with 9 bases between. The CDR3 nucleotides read TGTGCCACCAGCAGAGATGTGGAGAGGCAGTACTTC. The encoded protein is CATSRDVERQYF. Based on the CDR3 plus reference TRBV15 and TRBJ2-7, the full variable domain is DAMVIQNPRYQVTQFGKPVTLSCSQTLNHNVMYWYQQKSSQAPKLLFHYYDKDFNNEADTPDNFQSRRPNTSFCFLDIRSPGLGDTAMYLCATSRDVERQYFGPGTRLTVT.

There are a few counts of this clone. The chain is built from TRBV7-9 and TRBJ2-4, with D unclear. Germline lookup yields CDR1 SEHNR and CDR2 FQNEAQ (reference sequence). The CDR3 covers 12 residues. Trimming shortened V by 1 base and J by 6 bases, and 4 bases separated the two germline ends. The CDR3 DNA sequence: TGTGCCAGCAGCTTAGACGGAAACATTCAGTACTTC. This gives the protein CASSLDGNIQYF.

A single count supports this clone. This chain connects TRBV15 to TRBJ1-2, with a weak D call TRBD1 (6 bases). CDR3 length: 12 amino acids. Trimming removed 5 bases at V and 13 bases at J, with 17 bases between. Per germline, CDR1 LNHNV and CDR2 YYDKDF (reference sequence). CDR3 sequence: CATSLLTGTLTF. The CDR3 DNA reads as TGTGCCACCAGCCTCTTGACAGGAACCCTCACCTTC.

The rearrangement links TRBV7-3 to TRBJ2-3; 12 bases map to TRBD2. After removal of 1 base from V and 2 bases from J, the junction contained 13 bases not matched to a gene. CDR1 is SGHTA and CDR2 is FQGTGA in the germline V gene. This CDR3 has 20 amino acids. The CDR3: CASSLSLAGGPFHLTDTQYF. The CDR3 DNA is TGTGCCAGCAGCTTAAGTCTAGCGGGAGGGCCCTTTCACCTCACAGATACGCAGTATTTT.

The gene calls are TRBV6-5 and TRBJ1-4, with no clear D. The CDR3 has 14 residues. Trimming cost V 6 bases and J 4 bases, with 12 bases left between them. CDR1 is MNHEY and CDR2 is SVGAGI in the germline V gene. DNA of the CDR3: TGTGCCAGCAGCTCCAGGTCATTTAATGAAAAACTGTTTTTT. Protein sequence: CASSSRSFNEKLFF.